The 18 T cell receptor beta chains given below trace back to one sample, sequenced in a study of T cell changes during pregnancy in multiple sclerosis. Some clones are missing from TCRdb's copy, which holds only in-frame ones; the method was immunoSEQ multiplex PCR. This sample has approximately 30,000 clones, with 88% found just once. The sample consisted of CD8+ T cells from peripheral blood mononuclear cells, taken in the second trimester of pregnancy. The source of these receptors is a female donor with multiple sclerosis, enrolled in a pregnancy study.

V is TRBV6-5 and J is TRBJ1-2; D ambiguous. In germline, CDR1 is MNHEY, CDR2 SVGAGI. Trimming stripped 6 bases from V and 4 bases from J, with 15 bases between. CDR3 length equals 14 residues. The CDR3 loop reads CASSHPGGPYGYTF. Here the CDR3 DNA reads TGTGCCAGCAGCCACCCGGGAGGGCCCTATGGCTACACCTTC.

The chain employs TRBV7-2 and TRBJ2-3, with 9 bases lining up with TRBD2. Losses at the gene ends were 1 base for V and 6 bases for J; bases not matched to a gene: 17. Germline CDR1 reads SGHTA; CDR2 reads FQGNSA. CDR3 size: 19 residues. CDR3 nucleotides: TGTGCCAGCAGCTTAGTGGGCGTAGGGACTAGCCCGCTGCGCGATACGCAGTATTTT. It encodes CASSLVGVGTSPLRDTQYF. The variable domain in full, with the rest retrieved from reference TRBV7-2 and TRBJ2-3, is GAGVSQSPSNKVTEKGKDVELRCDPISGHTALYWYRQSLGQGLEFLIYFQGNSAPDKSGLPSDRFSAERTGGSVSTLTIQRTQQEDSAVYLCASSLVGVGTSPLRDTQYFGPGTRLTVL.

The rearrangement joins TRBV4-1 to TRBJ2-7, with TRBD2 matching over 10 bases. This CDR3 is built from 16 residues. V was clipped by 6 bases and J by 7 bases; unmatched bases: 15. Germline V gene sequence: CDR1 MGHRA, CDR2 YSYEKL. The CDR3 DNA reads TGCGCCAGCAGTCATCATAGCGGGGGGCTTGAAAAAGAGCAGTACTTC. It is translated as CASSHHSGGLEKEQYF.

This chain joins TRBV27 and TRBJ1-5, with 7 positions matching TRBD1. Germline V CDR1 and CDR2: MNHEY, SMNVEV (reference sequence). With V trimmed by 3 bases and J by 5 bases, 1 base remained unmatched. This CDR3 comprises 13 residues. CDR3 in amino acids: CASSLTGHQPQHF. CDR3 in DNA: TGTGCCAGCAGTTTGACAGGGCATCAGCCCCAGCATTTT.

V usage is TRBV2 and J usage is TRBJ1-1, with 8 bases aligning to TRBD1. Germline V lookup: CDR1 SNHLY, CDR2 FYNNEI. V was clipped by 10 bases and J by 6 bases; unmatched bases: 10. The CDR3 is 13 residues long. CDR3: CATRGPEASEAFF. The CDR3, as DNA: TGTGCCACCAGGGGGCCCGAAGCGTCTGAAGCTTTCTTT.

The gene calls are TRBV7-3 and TRBJ2-3; 14 bases are a match to TRBD2. The germline gives CDR1 SGHTA, CDR2 FQGTGA. The CDR3 totals 17 residues. Trimming took 2 bases from V and 2 from J; bases not matched to a gene: 3. CDR3 DNA sequence: TGTGCCAGCAGCTTAGGACTAGCGGGGGGACCCACAGATACGCAGTATTTT. Amino acids: CASSLGLAGGPTDTQYF.

This chain joins TRBV7-3 and TRBJ1-3, with a weak D call TRBD1 (6 bases). The CDR3 contains 18 residues. V was trimmed by 0 bases and J by 4 bases, leaving 19 bases between them. Germline V gene data show CDR1 as SGHTA and CDR2 as FQGTGA. CDR3 in amino acids: CASSLTAPWDIGGNTIYF. CDR3 DNA: TGTGCCAGCAGCTTAACGGCTCCTTGGGACATCGGGGGAAACACCATATATTTT.

CDR3 sequence: CASSQDLGQGNTIYF. As DNA, the CDR3 is TGCGCCAGCAGCCAAGATCTAGGACAGGGGAACACCATATATTTT. This chain connects TRBV4-1 to TRBJ1-3; 9 positions agree with TRBD1. J lost 7 bases, V lost 0 bases, and 4 bases had no gene match. The CDR3 is made up of 15 amino acids. CDR1 is MGHRA, CDR2 YSYEKL, per germline.

This clone turned up a few times. The chain recombines TRBV15 with TRBJ2-7; the match to TRBD2 covers 7 bases. This CDR3 has 13 residues. Germline assignment: CDR1 LNHNV and CDR2 YYDKDF (reference sequence). The V and J ends lost 8 bases and 4 bases, in that order; junction bases with no gene match: 8. The CDR3 coding sequence is TGTGCCACCGCGGGGGTTGGTGGATACGAGCAGTACTTC. Its translation is CATAGVGGYEQYF.

The rearrangement joins TRBV29-1 to TRBJ1-2; 7 bases map to TRBD1. The CDR3 spans 13 residues. After removal of 5 bases from V and 2 bases from J, the junction contained 5 bases not matched to a gene. In germline, CDR1 is SQVTM, CDR2 ANQGSEA. The CDR3 coding sequence is TGCAGCGTTAGACAGGGTTTCAACTATGGCTACACCTTC. Its translation is CSVRQGFNYGYTF.

V gene TRBV10-1 combines with J gene TRBJ2-7, with 8 bases identical to TRBD1. Germline CDR1 WNHNN, CDR2 SYGVQD (reference sequence). This CDR3 comprises 14 residues. After removal of 5 bases from V and 2 bases from J, the junction contained 5 bases not matched to a gene. The DNA of the CDR3 is TGCGCCAGCAGTCCGGACAGGGATGCCTACGAGCAGTACTTC. This codes for CASSPDRDAYEQYF.

This chain connects TRBV19 to TRBJ2-3, with D possibly TRBD1 on 6 matching bases. CDR1 and CDR2 (germline): LNHDA, SQIVND (reference sequence). With 10 bases removed from V and 3 bases from J, the gap between germline ends came to 17 bases. The CDR3 runs 14 residues. CDR3 loop: CATRQEGRTDTQYF. CDR3 DNA: TGTGCCACCAGACAGGAAGGCAGAACAGATACGCAGTATTTT.

V is TRBV9 and J is TRBJ2-2, with 8 bases fitting TRBD2. Trimming took 4 bases from V and 3 from J; bases not matched to a gene: 11. This CDR3 comprises 17 residues. Germline CDR1 reads SGDLS; CDR2 reads YYNGEE. Written as DNA, the CDR3 is TGTGCCAGCAGCCCAAGGACTAGCCGGGGGGACACCGGGGAGCTGTTTTTT. It translates to CASSPRTSRGDTGELFF.

V usage is TRBV7-8 and J usage is TRBJ1-1; possible D gene TRBD1, 5 bases. V was pared by 2 bases and J by 4 bases, with 8 bases between. The CDR3 spans 13 residues. Germline CDR1 reads SGHVS; CDR2 reads FQNEAQ. CDR3 nucleotides: TGTGCCAGCAGCTTATCCGGGGGCACTGAAGCTTTCTTT. The encoded protein is CASSLSGGTEAFF.

This rearrangement joins TRBV9 to TRBJ1-2; 8 positions match TRBD1. The CDR3 loop spans 14 amino acids. V dropped 3 bases and J dropped 5; count of bases not matched to a gene: 6. Germline CDR1 is SGDLS and CDR2 is YYNGEE. CDR3 sequence: CASSATGGWYGYTF. DNA of the CDR3: TGTGCCAGCAGCGCCACAGGGGGTTGGTATGGCTACACCTTC. The full variable domain, in which reference TRBV9 and TRBJ1-2 provide the parts outside the CDR3, is DSGVTQTPKHLITATGQRVTLRCSPRSGDLSVYWYQQSLDQGLQFLIQYYNGEERAKGNILERFSAQQFPDLHSELNLSSLELGDSALYFCASSATGGWYGYTFGSGTRLTVV.

A single count supports this clone. This chain links TRBV13 with TRBJ2-1, with 7 bases that match TRBD2. V was pared by 4 bases and J by 13 bases, with 13 bases of the junction left unmatched. The V gene's germline CDR1 is PRHDT and CDR2 FYEKMQ (reference sequence). The CDR3 covers 14 residues. The DNA of the CDR3 is TGTGCCAGCAGCTCTACGGGGGGAATATCACCACAGTTCTTC. Protein: CASSSTGGISPQFF.

This sequence joins TRBV4-3 and TRBJ2-1, with 7 bases fitting TRBD2. Trimming at V came to 4 bases and at J to 6 bases, leaving 3 bases not matched to a gene. Germline V gene data show CDR1 as LGHNA and CDR2 as YSLEER. This CDR3 comprises 13 residues. Written as DNA, the CDR3 is TGCGCCAGCAGCCTTAGGGAGGGCAATGAGCAGTTCTTC. It encodes CASSLREGNEQFF.

The gene calls are TRBV28 and TRBJ2-7; tentatively, D is TRBD1 (5 bases). The CDR3 totals 12 residues. The V gene's germline CDR1 is MDHEN and CDR2 SYDVKM. The V end lost 7 bases, the J end lost 1 base, and 8 bases lay between the germline ends. CDR3 coding DNA: TGTGCCAGCAATGCAGGGTCCTACGAGCAGTACTTC. Translating it yields CASNAGSYEQYF.